This TCR beta chain was observed in a study of T cells in narcolepsy. As for the study in general: Enrolled donors included narcolepsy type 1 or type 2 patients and healthy controls.

The CDR3 contains 13 residues. V was trimmed by 3 bases and J by 1 base, leaving 6 bases between them. Per germline, CDR1 MGHRA and CDR2 YSYEKL. Comments on this clone: The antigen is undetermined.

Points from the study as a whole: HCRT-specific and TRIB2-specific autoreactive clonotypes appeared among same-patient CSF and blood CD4+ clonotypes. No autoreactive T cell clone sequences appeared in some memory CD4+ repertoires. Autoreactive clonotypes reportedly recurred in blood of same and different patients, not controls.

Assay used: immunoSEQ multiplex PCR; TCRdb lists only in-frame clones, some missing. The sample records about 30,000 clones, roughly 87% being singletons. Sequences were obtained from CD45RA- memory CD4+ T cells from PBMCs. The TCR comes from a human donor with narcolepsy. The chain carries TRBV4-1 and TRBJ1-1; unclear D gene. This CDR3 reads CASSQERNTEAFF. In DNA, the CDR3 is TGCGCCAGCAGCCAGGAGCGGAACACTGAAGCTTTCTTT.